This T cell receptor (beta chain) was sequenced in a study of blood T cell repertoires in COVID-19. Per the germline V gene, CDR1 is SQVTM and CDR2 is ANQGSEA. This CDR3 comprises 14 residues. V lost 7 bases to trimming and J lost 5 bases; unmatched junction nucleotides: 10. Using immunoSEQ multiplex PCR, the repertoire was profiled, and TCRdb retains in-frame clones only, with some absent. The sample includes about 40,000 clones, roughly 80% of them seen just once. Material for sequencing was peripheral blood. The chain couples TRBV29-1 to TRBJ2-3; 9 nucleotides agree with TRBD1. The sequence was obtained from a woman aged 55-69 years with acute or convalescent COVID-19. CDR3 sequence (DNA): TGCAGCGATAACCTGGGACAGGGCGAAGATACGCAGTATTTT. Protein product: CSDNLGQGEDTQYF.